Each of the 16 T cell receptor beta chains below was sequenced from the same sample in a study of blood T cell repertoires in COVID-19. Generated by immunoSEQ multiplex PCR, the TCRdb table keeps only in-frame clones and is missing some. This sample has under 200,000 clones, with around 87% found just once. The sample comprised peripheral blood. The origin of the receptors is a man aged 55 to 70 with COVID-19, enrolled during active disease.

V usage is TRBV5-6 and J usage is TRBJ1-6, with TRBD1 identical over 7 bases. The germline gives CDR1 SGHDT, CDR2 YYEEEE. The CDR3 is made up of 14 amino acids. The V segment lost 0 bases and the J segment 8 bases; nucleotides outside the gene matches: 2. DNA of the CDR3: TGTGCCAGCAGCTTGGTTCAGGGGGATTCACCCCTCCACTTT. Amino acid sequence: CASSLVQGDSPLHF. Filled out from reference TRBV5-6 and TRBJ1-6, the complete variable domain reads DAGVTQSPTHLIKTRGQQVTLRCSPKSGHDTVSWYQQALGQGPQFIFQYYEEEERQRGNFPDRFSGHQFPNYSSELNVNALLLGDSALYLCASSLVQGDSPLHFGNGTRLTVT.

This clone was recorded once. The rearrangement links TRBV5-4 to TRBJ2-2, with TRBD1 matching 8 bases. V shed 2 bases, J shed 5 bases, and the junction held 5 bases outside the gene matches. The CDR3 runs 15 residues. CDR1 and CDR2 from the germline V gene are SGHNT and YYREEE (reference sequence). The CDR3 loop is CASSLGQGETGELFF. The CDR3 DNA follows: TGTGCCAGCAGCTTAGGACAGGGTGAGACCGGGGAGCTGTTTTTT.

The chain combines TRBV5-1 with TRBJ2-2, with no clear D. CDR1 and CDR2 (germline): SGHRS, YFSETQ. The CDR3 has 14 residues. V was clipped by 3 bases and J by 1 base, with 7 bases between them. The CDR3 DNA is TGCGCCAGCAGCTACGACTTGAACACCGGGGAGCTGTTTTTT. Protein product: CASSYDLNTGELFF.

The J gene is TRBJ1-5, the V gene TRBV6-5; D possibly corresponds to TRBD1 (6 bases). The CDR3 totals 15 residues. Germline V gene data show CDR1 as MNHEY and CDR2 as SVGAGI. Trimming cost V 5 bases and J 7 bases, with 18 bases left between them. The CDR3 DNA follows: TGTGCCAGCAGTCCCATGGGCAGGGGTGGACAGCCCCAGCATTTT. As protein: CASSPMGRGGQPQHF.

V usage is TRBV4-3 and J usage is TRBJ2-7, with 7 bases matching TRBD2. Germline V CDR1 and CDR2: LGHNA, YSLEER. The CDR3 runs 16 residues. V was pared by 3 bases and J by 3 bases, with 11 bases of the junction left unmatched. CDR3 nucleotides: TGCGCCAGCAGCCAGAGACTAGCTCAATCAGGCTACGAGCAGTACTTC. It translates to CASSQRLAQSGYEQYF.

The rearrangement joins TRBV30 to TRBJ2-1; 8 nucleotides match TRBD1. Looked up from germline, CDR1 is GTSNPN and CDR2 is SVGIG (reference sequence). The CDR3 has 11 amino acids. V shed 4 bases and J 8 bases; nucleotides not matched to a gene: 1. This CDR3 is CAWTGGYEQFF. CDR3 in DNA: TGTGCCTGGACAGGGGGCTATGAGCAGTTCTTC. The complete variable domain, with remaining parts taken from reference TRBV30 and TRBJ2-1, reads SQTIHQWPATLVQPVGSPLSLECTVEGTSNPNLYWYRQAAGRGLQLLFYSVGIGQISSEVPQNLSASRPQDRQFILSSKKLLLSDSGFYLCAWTGGYEQFFGPGTRLTVL.

This clone was detected a few times. The rearrangement uses TRBV5-5 and TRBJ1-6; the match to TRBD1 covers 7 bases. This CDR3 contains 14 residues. V shed 4 bases and J 7 bases; nucleotides not matched to a gene: 5. Germline CDR1 and CDR2: SGHKS and YYEKEE (reference sequence). CDR3 sequence: CASSRTGLNSPLHF. DNA for the CDR3: TGTGCCAGCAGCCGGACAGGCCTCAATTCACCCCTCCACTTT.

The chain joins TRBV12-3 or TRBV12-4 to TRBJ1-2; no firm D call. V dropped 6 bases and J dropped 7 bases, with 9 bases sitting between them. The CDR3 has 11 residues. Here the CDR3 reads CASRDGVGYTF. The CDR3 DNA follows: TGTGCCAGCAGAGACGGAGTTGGCTACACCTTC.

This chain uses TRBV25-1 with TRBJ1-5; D gene unclear. Germline V CDR1 and CDR2: MGHDK, SYGVNS. V was shortened by 8 bases and J by 2 bases, with 10 bases between the two germline ends. This CDR3 contains 13 residues. The CDR3 reads CASSLAGNQPQHF. Written as DNA, the CDR3 is TGTGCCAGCTCCTTAGCGGGCAATCAGCCCCAGCATTTT.

The rearrangement links TRBV7-2 to TRBJ1-1, with 8 bases fitting TRBD1. After removal of 3 bases from V and 1 base from J, the junction contained 4 bases not matched to a gene. Germline V gives CDR1 SGHTA, CDR2 FQGNSA. This CDR3 has 15 amino acids. Here the CDR3 DNA reads TGTGCCAGCAGCTTGGAAGGACAGGGGAACACTGAAGCTTTCTTT. This codes for CASSLEGQGNTEAFF.

The chain uses TRBV27 and TRBJ1-1; D is unresolved. The length of the CDR3 is 14 residues. Germline assignment: CDR1 MNHEY and CDR2 SMNVEV (reference sequence). V was clipped by 2 bases and J by 1 base, with 8 bases between them. This CDR3 reads CASSLVAGNTEAFF. The DNA for the CDR3 is TGTGCCAGCAGTTTAGTCGCAGGGAACACTGAAGCTTTCTTT.

CDR3 nucleotide sequence: TGCAGCGTGGGGGGTATAGGGGCGAAGACTGAAGCTTTCTTT. Protein product: CSVGGIGAKTEAFF. The chain combines TRBV29-1 with TRBJ1-1; tentatively, D is TRBD1 (5 bases). The CDR3 consists of 14 residues. The V end was cut by 6 bases, the J end by 5 bases, with 19 bases between. CDR1 is SQVTM and CDR2 is ANQGSEA in the germline V gene.

This sequence joins TRBV5-1 and TRBJ2-3; 9 nucleotides match TRBD2. V lost 4 bases and J lost 6; bases outside the gene matches: 12. Germline values: CDR1 SGHRS, CDR2 YFSETQ. The CDR3 is 16 residues long. The CDR3 DNA follows: TGCGCCAGCAGCCGCGGAGCGGGGGGCCCTCTCGATACGCAGTATTTT. Its protein product is CASSRGAGGPLDTQYF.

The chain carries TRBV28 and TRBJ1-2; 12 bases fit TRBD1. V lost 3 bases, J lost 2 bases, and 7 bases stayed unmatched. The germline V gene encodes CDR1 MDHEN and CDR2 SYDVKM. This CDR3 is 17 amino acids long. The CDR3 region is CASSFLGTGGGNYGYTF. In DNA form, the CDR3 reads TGTGCCAGCAGTTTCCTTGGGACAGGGGGCGGAAACTATGGCTACACCTTC.

The J gene is TRBJ2-1, the V gene TRBV6-5, with D uncertain. CDR1 is MNHEY, CDR2 SVGAGI, per germline. The CDR3 length is 12 residues. V was pared by 10 bases and J by 7 bases, with 14 bases between. The CDR3 protein is CATPNFVNEQFF. CDR3 nucleotide sequence: TGTGCCACCCCCAATTTTGTGAATGAGCAGTTCTTC.

This chain links TRBV18 with TRBJ1-1, with 7 bases identical to TRBD1. The ends lost 6 bases at V and 3 bases at J; junction bases unmatched: 7. The CDR3 length is 14 residues. The germline V gene has CDR1 KGHSH and CDR2 LQKENI. CDR3 sequence reads: CASSPAQGYTEAFF. The CDR3 nucleotides read TGTGCCAGCTCCCCGGCACAGGGGTACACTGAAGCTTTCTTT.